This T cell receptor beta chain was documented in a study of cytomegalovirus exposure and HLA in healthy donors (dated by TCRdb to 2015 to 2018). As for the study more broadly: According to an earlier analysis of 550 to 750 of the donors, about 179 million T cells yielded roughly 110 million unique TCR beta sequences and approximately 300 Gb of sequence data. A later genetic analysis used genome-wide SNP genotypes for 398 of the 666 donors, treating that subset as a discovery cohort. To decide whether each TCR beta V gene segment behaved as functional or pseudogenic, an earlier analysis of some 600 of the donors relied on high-throughput TCR beta sequencing. All discovery cohort repertoires had been generated on a single sequencing platform. Of the 300 to 500 genotyped donors, 70% to 90% were placed in the genetic ancestry cluster associated with self-reported Caucasian donors. Typing coverage differed by locus: A, B, C, DRB1 and DQB1 were typed in about 629-640 donors, DQA1 in 500 to 550, DPA1 in around 600, and DPB1 in approximately 450. In the later analysis, no new phenotypic data were used to find candidate immune exposures; instead, reliance was placed on TCR beta sequences and their occurrence across donors. Both class I and class II loci were covered by HLA typing, at four-digit resolution. To study patterns of TCR occurrence, a later analysis re-analyzed previously published TCR beta repertoires from under 750 donors and added high-resolution HLA genotyping. Besides the first cohort of 666 subjects, a separate validation cohort made up of 120 different subjects was used. Roughly 5 DR-DQ haplotypes were handled as single units for association and clustering, since linkage in the cohort was strong. To predict cytomegalovirus infection status, the study combined high-throughput TCR immunosequencing, statistical association of individual TCRs with disease status, and machine learning. An early release that covered fewer than 750 HLA-typed donors contained around 300 gigabases of sequencing data and about 84 million unique TCR sequences. Among roughly 400 genotyped donors of the cohort, an average of approximately 240,000 unique TCR beta nucleotide sequences was sequenced per donor, of which about 19% were non-productive. Using immunosequencing, the study profiled T cell repertoires from 500 to 800 subjects and related those repertoires to cytomegalovirus serostatus. The study was designed to test whether signatures of past pathogen exposure could be identified by cataloging public T cell receptors. Donor age, sex, ethnicity and CMV serostatus were compiled alongside the repertoire data.

Reading the germline V gene (reference sequence) gives CDR1 SEHNR and CDR2 FQNEAQ. Spanning cysteine to phenylalanine, the CDR3 consists of 18 amino acids. The sequence is cut down to CDR3 DNA, 54 bases in frame from base 1. Here V drops 1 base and J drops 0 bases, and the junction holds 6 bases not matched to any gene. About this clone: It has no known antigen specificity.

General conclusions and limits of the study: In both the original and validation cohorts, the classifier was reported to diagnose cytomegalovirus status with high specificity and sensitivity. CMV serostatus was the only immune exposure information available for the cohort. The authors suggested that the approach could potentially be extended to other disease states and immunological phenotypes. A further reported finding was that TCR beta sequences accurately predicted the HLA-A and HLA-B alleles for most subjects in the first cohort. Several of the top co-occurrence clusters appeared to be linked to parvovirus B19, influenza, CMV and Epstein-Barr virus, according to a later analysis. In a later analysis, HLA-associated TCR beta chains showed more clonal expansion and lower generation probabilities than non-associated chains that were equally common. In this cohort, only TCR beta chains were sequenced, and detectable features were limited by the absence of alpha or paired-chain data. Roughly uniform sequencing depth across donors was assumed in presence/absence analyses, although this assumption may not hold. Most TCR sequences were observed very rarely across donors, whereas some public TCRs were present in many individuals. Linkage disequilibrium might explain the correlated functional status among segregating V segments, but an unknown experimental factor could not be excluded. Compared with the approximately 670-donor mean, donors in an Asian-associated ancestry cluster had fewer N-insertions in productive TCRs, according to a later genetic analysis. A later analysis found that most CMV-associated TCR beta chains appeared HLA-restricted, with HLA associations seemingly driven largely by CMV exposure. In the study, some 180 TCR beta chains were listed as associated with cytomegalovirus. Because HLA typing was missing for some donors at each locus, association tests included only the typed subset. Some IMGT-functional V segments, including TRBV6-2 and TRBV6-3, could not be told apart with the 87-base-pair reads, so those segments were excluded. Specific HLA alleles were associated with 15,000 to 20,000 TCR beta sequences at a false discovery rate of 0.05 in a later analysis. When HLA alleles, especially DR and DQ, strongly co-occurred, TCR associations were difficult to assign to individual alleles. Broadly in line with IMGT annotations, most TCR beta V segments showed up in productive rearrangements about 87% or about 30% of the time in an earlier analysis of some 590 of the donors. A later genetic analysis associated a missense DCLRE1C variant with V-gene and J-gene trimming of TCR beta chains, and an independent cohort replicated the association. The sequencing pipeline was judged likely to have produced a cluster of highly shared sequence variants as a technical artifact. In vitro tests confirmed that three of the cytomegalovirus-associated TCR beta chains recognize cytomegalovirus antigens. In a later analysis, the rate of TCR association differed among HLA loci, with DRB1 alleles having the most associated TCRs and HLA-C alleles having the fewest. Because counts were too low, seventeen rarely observed V segments, including chromosome 9 orphons, were excluded from the earlier analysis of several hundred of the donors.

The protocol used for the library was the immunoSEQ multiplex PCR assay. The multiplex PCR relied on a mix of 60 forward primers for TCR Vbeta segments and 13 reverse primers for TCR Jbeta segments. A multiplex PCR assay on genomic DNA amplified the CDR3 region of rearranged TCR beta genes. Amplified TCR beta libraries were sequenced as 87-base-pair reads on the Illumina HiSeq System. In the original analysis: A later analysis counted approximately 84 million unique TCR beta chains across the 666 repertoires, and around 9.9 million of these chains were shared by at least two donors. To remove PCR and sequencing errors, raw reads were error-corrected and collapsed into unique sequences using a nearest-neighbor algorithm that merged closely related sequences. CDR3 sequences were aligned to IMGT reference sequences to assign V, D and J gene segments. For a sequence to be retained, a match of at least six nucleotides was required to both a V gene segment and a J gene segment. Rearrangements were called productive when the CDR3 lacked stop codons and stayed in frame with V and J; all others were non-productive. CDR3 was defined according to IMGT convention as the region running from the second conserved V-encoded cysteine to the conserved J-encoded phenylalanine. In an earlier analysis of approximately 500 of the donors, sequences lacking an unambiguous match to a single V gene segment were excluded. In an earlier analysis of approximately 590 of the donors, V segments were called functional above 56.7% productive rearrangements and were called segregating when the between-donor standard deviation exceeded 5%. A statistical classification framework was developed to diagnose cytomegalovirus status using the catalog of TCR beta chain sequences. In a later analysis, V and J genes were assigned by comparing TCR nucleotide sequences against IMGT/GENE-DB human TR gene sequences. The TCRdist pipeline was used in a later analysis to assign CDR3 sequences and most-parsimonious VDJ recombination scenarios. A later analysis defined each TCR beta chain by its CDR3 amino acid sequence plus V-gene family, and excluded reads lacking a unique V-gene family. As a way to deal with suspected cross-contamination and a sequencing artifact, a later analysis dropped nearly 600 nucleotide sequences that were highly shared and had low generation probability. In a later analysis, a clonal expansion index was calculated for each public chain from normalized within-repertoire ranks of inferred template counts. Generation probabilities in a later analysis came from a VDJ recombination model fitted to out-of-frame rearrangements, and those results were checked against IGoR. A later analysis scored TCR-TCR, TCR-HLA and TCR-CMV co-occurrence with hypergeometric tests, applying a repertoire-size bias correction to TCR pairs. False discovery rates were estimated in a later analysis by permuting HLA or CMV assignments 20 times. In a later analysis, co-occurring TCRs were grouped using DBSCAN, with TCRdist sequence similarity added in when clustering inside HLA-allele-positive subsets. Repertoires with fewer than 30,000 or more than 120,000 public chains were left out of co-occurrence clustering, as were five repertoires with anomalous nucleotide sharing. The immuneACCESS repertoire file appears here via TCRdb, limited to in-frame rearrangements. These files lack a portion of the clones; in checked studies, under half of the deficit traces to unresolved V genes, and the cause of the others is not known. The V and J calls and clone size come from that table; D and trimming were worked out from the DNA. The data table for this sample lists tens of thousands of clones. 0.5% to 0.65% of the sample goes to the ten largest clones.

The cohort comprised several hundred healthy bone marrow donors. At the time of sampling, all cohort members were nominally healthy, though unrecorded immune exposures were likely present. The donor was CMV seronegative and was included in the group of 352 seronegative cohort members. Each donor provided a peripheral blood sample, and peripheral blood mononuclear cells were used for TCR beta sequencing. The Qiagen DNeasy Blood Extraction Kit was used to extract genomic DNA from the blood cell samples. Sequenced: PBMCs. The sequence came from a man over 45 in good health and CMV-seronegative. The rearrangement joined TRBV7-9 to TRBJ1-6; TRBD1 aligns with 7 central bases. Here the CDR3 is given as CASSLGTGESSYNSPLHF. The DNA sequence is TGTGCCAGCAGCTTAGGAACAGGGGAGAGCTCCTATAATTCACCCCTCCACTTT. With the portions outside the CDR3 filled from the reference TRBV7-9 and TRBJ1-6 genes, the complete variable region becomes DTGVSQNPRHKITKRGQNVTFRCDPISEHNRLYWYRQTLGQGPEFLTYFQNEAQLEKSRLLSDRFSAERPKGSFSTLEIQRTEQGDSAMYLCASSLGTGESSYNSPLHFGNGTRLTVT.